The clone carrying this T cell receptor (beta chain) was seen at least ten times. Deletions cut 0 bases from V and 0 bases from J, with 8 bases between. Germline V gene sequence: CDR1 SNHLY, CDR2 FYNNEI. The CDR3 runs 16 residues. The sample belongs to a study of T cells in Graves' hyperthyroidism and ophthalmopathy. TCR beta CDR3 sequences were amplified from RNA transcripts. The HTBI primer set served for first-round RT-PCR of the TCR CDR3. From the multiplex PCR reads, TCRdb called clonotypes with MiXCR, one entry per CDR3 protein. The table has roughly 420,000 distinct CDR3 sequences, about 15% seen once.

The chain uses TRBV2 and TRBJ2-2, with no clear D. The clonotype was recovered from a young woman with Graves' hyperthyroidism. Sequences were obtained from blood. The CDR3: CASSEAQRANTGELFF. In nucleotides, the CDR3 is TGTGCCAGCAGTGAAGCGCAGCGAGCGAACACCGGGGAGCTGTTTTTT.